The 5 T cell receptor beta chains listed next were all sequenced from one sample in a study of regulatory T cells. Primers: 52 TRBV forward and 13 TRBJ reverse. Data came from immunoSEQ multiplex PCR; TCRdb stores just in-frame clones and leaves some out. The data show about 17,000 clones, under 95% seen once. The sequencing sample was made of CD8+ T cells sorted from blood. Receptors originate from a young adult with CD3G deficiency.

V and J are TRBV13 and TRBJ2-3; TRBD2 matches 12 bases. The V gene's germline CDR1 is PRHDT and CDR2 FYEKMQ (reference sequence). The CDR3 has 17 residues. V shed 5 bases and J 4 bases; nucleotides not matched to a gene: 10. CDR3 sequence (DNA): TGTGCCAGCAGCGACAAGGGGTCTAGCGGGGGGGCAGATACGCAGTATTTT. Its protein is CASSDKGSSGGADTQYF.

In nucleotides, the CDR3 is TGTGCCAGCAGTCCCCTAGCAGAGAGGGATACGCAGTATTTT. This encodes CASSPLAERDTQYF. This chain connects TRBV7-8 to TRBJ2-3, with a tentative D call TRBD2 (5 bases). Germline lookup yields CDR1 SGHVS and CDR2 FQNEAQ. V was shortened by 6 bases and J by 6 bases, with 16 bases between the two germline ends. The CDR3 is made up of 14 amino acids.

This clone was picked up a small number of times. V and J are TRBV19 and TRBJ2-1; 9 bases match TRBD2. Germline CDR1 reads LNHDA; CDR2 reads SQIVND (reference sequence). The CDR3 totals 14 residues. J gave up 4 bases and V 8 bases, and 6 bases lay outside the gene matches. This CDR3 is CASSAGGPYNEQFF. The CDR3 DNA reads TGTGCCAGTTCGGCGGGAGGGCCTTACAATGAGCAGTTCTTC.

The gene calls are TRBV6-1 and TRBJ2-3, with D unclear. The CDR3 length is 14 residues. In germline, CDR1 is MNHNS, CDR2 SASEGT. V was trimmed by 2 bases and J by 2 bases, leaving 8 bases between them. The CDR3 bases are TGTGCCAGCAGTGAATATACGGTCACAGATACGCAGTATTTT. Residues: CASSEYTVTDTQYF.

This chain uses TRBV5-1 with TRBJ2-1; 7 bases fit TRBD2. Germline V CDR1 and CDR2: SGHRS, YFSETQ. This CDR3 has 14 residues. The V segment lost 0 bases and the J segment 8 bases; nucleotides outside the gene matches: 5. CDR3 bases: TGCGCCAGCAGCTTGGGATCGGGGGGAGATGAGCAGTTCTTC. Protein product: CASSLGSGGDEQFF. The full variable domain, its missing parts supplied by reference TRBV5-1 and TRBJ2-1, is KAGVTQTPRYLIKTRGQQVTLSCSPISGHRSVSWYQQTPGQGLQFLFEYFSETQRNKGNFPGRFSGRQFSNSRSEMNVSTLELGDSALYLCASSLGSGGDEQFFGPGTRLTVL.